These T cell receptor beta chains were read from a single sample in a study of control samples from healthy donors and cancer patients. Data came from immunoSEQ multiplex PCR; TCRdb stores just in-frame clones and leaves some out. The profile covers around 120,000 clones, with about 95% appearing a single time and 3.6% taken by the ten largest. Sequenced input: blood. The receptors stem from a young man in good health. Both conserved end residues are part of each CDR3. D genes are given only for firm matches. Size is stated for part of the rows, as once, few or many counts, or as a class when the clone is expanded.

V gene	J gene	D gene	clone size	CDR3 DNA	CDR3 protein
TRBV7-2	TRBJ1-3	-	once	TGTGCCAGCAGCTTATGGGGGACTTTCGGAAACACCATATATTTT	CASSLWGTFGNTIYF
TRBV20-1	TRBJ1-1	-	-	TGCAGTAGCCAGAGAGACACTGAAGCTTTCTTT	CSSQRDTEAFF
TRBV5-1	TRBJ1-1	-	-	TGCGCCAGCAGCTTGGAGGGGTTTGGGAACACTGAAGCTTTCTTT	CASSLEGFGNTEAFF
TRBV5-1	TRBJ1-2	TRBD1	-	TGCGCCAGCAGCAATACAGGGGGCGGCTATGGCTACACCTTC	CASSNTGGGYGYTF
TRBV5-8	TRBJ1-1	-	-	TGTGCCAGCAGCTTTCGAAGCAGCGGGAACACTGAAGCTTTCTTT	CASSFRSSGNTEAFF
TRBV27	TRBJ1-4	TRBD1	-	TGTGCCAGCAGTCCCGGACAGGACTTAGGGAAACTGTTTTTT	CASSPGQDLGKLFF
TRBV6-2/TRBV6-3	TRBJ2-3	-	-	TGTGCCAGCAGTTACCCGACCTCCCATACGCAGTATTTT	CASSYPTSHTQYF
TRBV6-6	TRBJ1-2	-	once	TGTGCCAGCAGTTACCCCCTCTCGGCCTATGGCTACACCTTC	CASSYPLSAYGYTF
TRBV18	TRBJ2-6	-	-	TGTGCCAGCTCACCAGTAAGCTCTGGGGCCAACGTCCTGACTTTC	CASSPVSSGANVLTF
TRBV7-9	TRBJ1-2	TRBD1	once	TGTGCCAGCAGCCACGGACAGGGGGCTTTCGAAGCTAACTATGGCTACACCTTC	CASSHGQGAFEANYGYTF
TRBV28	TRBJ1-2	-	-	TGTGCCAGCAGTTTATATTCAGGGATGAACTATGGCTACACCTTC	CASSLYSGMNYGYTF
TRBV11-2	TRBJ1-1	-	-	TGTGCCAGCAGCTTAATGACGGGAAACACTGAAGCTTTCTTT	CASSLMTGNTEAFF
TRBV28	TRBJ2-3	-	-	TGTGCCAGCAGTTTATATACGGGGCGCACAGATACGCAGTATTTT	CASSLYTGRTDTQYF
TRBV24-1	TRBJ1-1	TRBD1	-	TGTGCCACCAGTGATGGCGCCAGGGGGGAAGCTTTCTTT	CATSDGARGEAFF
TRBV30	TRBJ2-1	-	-	TGTGCCTGGAGTCAGGGAGCCTACAATGAGCAGTTCTTC	CAWSQGAYNEQFF
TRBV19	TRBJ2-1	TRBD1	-	TGTGCCAGTAGTTTGACAGGGGGAACCTCCTACAATGAGCAGTTCTTC	CASSLTGGTSYNEQFF
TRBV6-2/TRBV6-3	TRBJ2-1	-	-	TGTGCCAGCAGTTCCCGGGAAACCTACAATGAGCAGTTCTTC	CASSSRETYNEQFF
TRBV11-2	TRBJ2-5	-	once	TGTGCCAGCAGCCCAGGACAGAACTCGTACCAAGAGACCCAGTACTTC	CASSPGQNSYQETQYF
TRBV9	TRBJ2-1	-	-	TGTGCCAGCAGCGCAGGACTAAGCGGTGAGCAGTTCTTC	CASSAGLSGEQFF
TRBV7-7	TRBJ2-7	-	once	TGTGCTAGCAGCATCGACAGAGACTACGAGCAGTACTTC	CASSIDRDYEQYF
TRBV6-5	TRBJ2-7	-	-	TGTGCCAGCAGAAGTAGCTCCTACGAGCAGTACTTC	CASRSSSYEQYF
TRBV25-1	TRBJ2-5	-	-	TGTGCCAGCAGTGAAGGTCCAGGGGTGACGACCCAGTACTTC	CASSEGPGVTTQYF
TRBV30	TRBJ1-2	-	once	TGTGCCTGGAGTGGAAACTATGGCTACACCTTC	CAWSGNYGYTF
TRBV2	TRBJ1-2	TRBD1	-	TGTGCCACCGGGACAGGGACCTATGGCTACACCTTC	CATGTGTYGYTF
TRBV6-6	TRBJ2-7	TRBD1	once	TGTGCCAGCAGGCCCGGGACAGGGCCCTACGAGCAGTACTTC	CASRPGTGPYEQYF
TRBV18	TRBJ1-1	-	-	TGTGCCAGCTCACCGGTTCCGCAGAATCTGAACACTGAAGCTTTCTTT	CASSPVPQNLNTEAFF
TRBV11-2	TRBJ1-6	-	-	TGTGCCAGCAGCTTAGTATCAGGGTACCCCTATAATTCACCCCTCCACTTT	CASSLVSGYPYNSPLHF
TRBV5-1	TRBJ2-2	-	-	TGCGCCAGCAGATTCGTCCAAGGGAACACCGGGGAGCTGTTTTTT	CASRFVQGNTGELFF
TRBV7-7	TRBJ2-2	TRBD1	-	TGTGCTAGCAGCAAACTCCGGGACAGTTCGAACACCGGGGAGCTGTTTTTT	CASSKLRDSSNTGELFF
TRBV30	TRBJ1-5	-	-	TGTGCCTGGAGGCCGGGGGGAGGGTCCTATAGCAATCAGCCCCAGCATTTT	CAWRPGGGSYSNQPQHF
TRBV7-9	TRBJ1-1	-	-	TGTGCCAGCAGCTTAGCAGGGAATGGGGACACTGAAGCTTTCTTT	CASSLAGNGDTEAFF
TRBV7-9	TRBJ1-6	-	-	TGTGCCAGCAGCTTTGGGGATTCACCCCTCCACTTT	CASSFGDSPLHF
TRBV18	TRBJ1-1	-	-	TGTGCCAGCTCACCAATACAGCCGGCCGAAGCTTTCTTT	CASSPIQPAEAFF
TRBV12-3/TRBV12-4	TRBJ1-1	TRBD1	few	TGTGCCAGCAGTATACGACAGGGGACTGAAGCTTTCTTT	CASSIRQGTEAFF
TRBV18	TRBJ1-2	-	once	TGTGCCAGCTCATCCCTCCCAGTTAACTATGGCTACACCTTC	CASSSLPVNYGYTF
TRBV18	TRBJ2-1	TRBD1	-	TGTGCCAGCTCTGGGGACAGGGGTTCCTACAATGAGCAGTTCTTC	CASSGDRGSYNEQFF
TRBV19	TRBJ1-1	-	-	TGTGCCAGTAGTGAGAAGGTTTGGTCGAACACTGAAGCTTTCTTT	CASSEKVWSNTEAFF
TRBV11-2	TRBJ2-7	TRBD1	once	TGTGCCAGCAGCTTGGACAGGGACTACGAGCAGTACTTC	CASSLDRDYEQYF
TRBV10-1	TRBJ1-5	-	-	TGCGCCAGCAGTGAGTCGATCCCAGGCATCAATCAGCCCCAGCATTTT	CASSESIPGINQPQHF
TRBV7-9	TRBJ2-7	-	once	TGTGCCAGCAGCGGGCAAGCGGTCTACGAGCAGTACTTC	CASSGQAVYEQYF
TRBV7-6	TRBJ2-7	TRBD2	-	TGTGCCAGCAGCCCTAGGGATAGCGGGGGATACGAGCAGTACTTC	CASSPRDSGGYEQYF
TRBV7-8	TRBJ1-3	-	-	TGTGCCAGCAGCCCTCTAACGGGGCCTGGGGGCGGAAACACCATATATTTT	CASSPLTGPGGGNTIYF
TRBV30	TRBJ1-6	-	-	TGTGCCTGCATCAAAAATCGGGCCTATAATTCACCCCTCCACTTT	CACIKNRAYNSPLHF
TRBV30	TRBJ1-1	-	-	TGTGCCTGGAGTCATGGGGGGAACACTGAAGCTTTCTTT	CAWSHGGNTEAFF
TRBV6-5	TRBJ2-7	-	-	TGTGCCAGCAGATTACGTGGGGGCGACGAGCAGTACTTC	CASRLRGGDEQYF
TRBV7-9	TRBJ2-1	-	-	TGTGCCAGCAGCTTAGCTTTACTGCTCTCCTACAATGAGCAGTTCTTC	CASSLALLLSYNEQFF
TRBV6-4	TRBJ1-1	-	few	TGTGCCAGCAGTGCCAAGGACAGCTCAACTGAAGCTTTCTTT	CASSAKDSSTEAFF
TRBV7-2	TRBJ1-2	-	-	TGTGCCAGCAGCCTATCCCCCACAGGGTATGGCTACACCTTC	CASSLSPTGYGYTF
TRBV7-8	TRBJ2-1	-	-	TGTGCCAGCAGCTGGGGCAGGGAACCGAACAATGAGCAGTTCTTC	CASSWGREPNNEQFF
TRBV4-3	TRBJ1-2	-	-	TGCGCCAGCAGCCGGGGGGGCGGCTATGGCTACACCTTC	CASSRGGGYGYTF
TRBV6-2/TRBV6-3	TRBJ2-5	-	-	TGTGCCAGCAGTTACCTAACTACCCAAGAGACCCAGTACTTC	CASSYLTTQETQYF
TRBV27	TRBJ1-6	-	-	TGTGCCAGCAGTAGTAATTCACCCCTCCACTTT	CASSSNSPLHF
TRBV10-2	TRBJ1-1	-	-	TGCGCCAGCGGAGCTACTTCCAACACTGAAGCTTTCTTT	CASGATSNTEAFF
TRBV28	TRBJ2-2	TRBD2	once	TGTGCCAGCAGTCCCCCGCCGGGCCGGGGGACCGGGACTAGCGGGGGGCAGAACACCGGGGAGCTGTTTTTT	CASSPPPGRGTGTSGGQNTGELFF
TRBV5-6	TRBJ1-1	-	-	TGTGCCAGCAGCTTCGGCCGAAACACTGAAGCTTTCTTT	CASSFGRNTEAFF
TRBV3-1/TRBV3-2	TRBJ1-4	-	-	TGTGCCAGCAGCCAAGATGAGTCCCCCAGGGAGGGAAAACTGTTTTTT	CASSQDESPREGKLFF
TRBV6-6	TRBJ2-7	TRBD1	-	TGTGCCAGCAGCCAGACGACAGGGGCCTACGAGCAGTACTTC	CASSQTTGAYEQYF